This entry lists 20 T cell receptor beta chains sequenced from one sample in a study of shared clonotypes between healthy human individuals. Libraries were prepared by immunoSEQ multiplex PCR; TCRdb keeps only in-frame clonotypes and omits some of them. Of 2 million to 3 million clones in the sample, more than 90% are singletons; the top ten hold 0.11% to 0.15%. Sequenced sample: naive CD4+ T cells sorted from blood. Subset in this sample: CD45RA+ positively selected. The receptors stem from a man aged 18-30 years in good health.

The sample holds a few counts of this clone. The chain joins TRBV4-3 to TRBJ1-6; a weak D match, TRBD1 (5 bases). V lost 4 bases to trimming and J lost 5 bases, with 12 bases between them. The germline CDR1 and CDR2 sequences are LGHNA and YSLEER. The CDR3 is 15 residues long. CDR3 residues: CASSPVGTDNSPLHF. In DNA form, the CDR3 reads TGCGCCAGCAGCCCAGTTGGGACCGATAATTCACCCCTCCACTTT.

This clone was counted a single time. This sequence joins TRBV18 and TRBJ2-2, with D hard to call. Trimming took off 3 bases at V and 4 bases at J, with 12 bases between the two ends. Germline V gene lookup returns CDR1 KGHSH and CDR2 LQKENI. This CDR3 has 15 residues. CDR3 protein: CASSPTKAGTGELFF. For the CDR3, the DNA is TGTGCCAGCTCACCGACCAAGGCAGGCACCGGGGAGCTGTTTTTT.

On this clone: This CDR3 is also generated by other DNA sequences in the sample. The chain links TRBV7-9 to TRBJ2-1, with 9 positions matching TRBD2. Germline V lookup: CDR1 SEHNR, CDR2 FQNEAQ (reference sequence). The junction had 4 bases not matched to a gene; V was cut back by 6 bases and J by 4 bases. The CDR3 contains 14 residues. CDR3 DNA sequence: TGTGCCAGCAGTCGGACTAGCGCTTACAATGAGCAGTTCTTC. It is translated as CASSRTSAYNEQFF.

The chain links TRBV19 to TRBJ2-7; D may be TRBD1 (6 bases). This CDR3 contains 14 residues. Germline CDR1 LNHDA, CDR2 SQIVND (reference sequence). Trimming took off 4 bases at V and 4 bases at J, with 14 bases between the two ends. The CDR3 region has the DNA TGTGCCAGTAGTACGACAGGAAAAGGGTACGAGCAGTACTTC. This gives the protein CASSTTGKGYEQYF.

This chain joins TRBV7-9 and TRBJ2-5; 8 nucleotides agree with TRBD2. This CDR3 has 15 residues. Losses at the gene ends were 5 bases for V and 3 bases for J; bases not matched to a gene: 8. Germline-derived CDR1 and CDR2 are SEHNR and FQNEAQ (reference sequence). CDR3 in amino acids: CASSKQREKKETQYF. CDR3 in DNA: TGTGCCAGCAGCAAACAGCGGGAGAAAAAAGAGACCCAGTACTTC.

CDR3 in amino acids: CASIIRDRNTEAFF. CDR3 DNA sequence: TGTGCCAGCATAATCCGGGACAGAAACACTGAAGCTTTCTTT. The gene calls are TRBV2 and TRBJ1-1; 7 bases are a match to TRBD1. The germline V gene has CDR1 SNHLY and CDR2 FYNNEI. J lost 2 bases, V lost 7 bases, and 7 bases had no gene match. This CDR3 spans 14 amino acids.

This clone showed up just a few times. The chain couples TRBV25-1 to TRBJ1-1, with a possible D match to TRBD1 (6 bases). The V end lost 11 bases, the J end lost 0 bases, and 13 bases lay between the germline ends. The CDR3 runs to 13 residues. Germline V gene lookup returns CDR1 MGHDK and CDR2 SYGVNS. CDR3 amino acids: CASRGPLNTEAFF. CDR3 nucleotide sequence: TGTGCCTCCAGGGGCCCCCTGAACACTGAAGCTTTCTTT. Filled out from reference TRBV25-1 and TRBJ1-1, the complete variable domain reads EADIYQTPRYLVIGTGKKITLECSQTMGHDKMYWYQQDPGMELHLIHYSYGVNSTEKGDLSSESTVSRIRTEHFPLTLESARPSHTSQYLCASRGPLNTEAFFGQGTRLTVV.

This clone appeared once. The chain couples TRBV12-5 to TRBJ2-2; D unclear. V was trimmed by 7 bases and J by 0 bases, leaving 15 bases between them. The CDR3 is 16 residues long. Germline V gives CDR1 LGHNT, CDR2 FRNRAP. Here the CDR3 reads CASAPRARANTGELFF. CDR3 in DNA: TGTGCTAGTGCTCCCCGAGCCCGCGCGAACACCGGGGAGCTGTTTTTT.

This chain uses TRBV5-1 with TRBJ2-7; the match to TRBD1 covers 9 bases. This CDR3 comprises 13 residues. Germline V gene lookup returns CDR1 SGHRS and CDR2 YFSETQ. CDR3 nucleotide sequence: TGCTCGAGGGGGACAGGGAGGCCCTACGAGCAGTACTTC. This codes for CSRGTGRPYEQYF.

The V call is TRBV5-1, the J call TRBJ2-1, with D maybe TRBD2 (6 bases). Germline lookup yields CDR1 SGHRS and CDR2 YFSETQ. Deletions cut 4 bases from V and 1 base from J, with 18 bases between. CDR3 length: 17 amino acids. CDR3 sequence reads: CASSPDGGWGSYNEQFF. CDR3 nucleotide sequence: TGCGCCAGCAGCCCGGACGGGGGTTGGGGTTCCTACAATGAGCAGTTCTTC. Full variable domain (outside the CDR3, taken from reference TRBV5-1 and TRBJ2-1): KAGVTQTPRYLIKTRGQQVTLSCSPISGHRSVSWYQQTPGQGLQFLFEYFSETQRNKGNFPGRFSGRQFSNSRSEMNVSTLELGDSALYLCASSPDGGWGSYNEQFFGPGTRLTVL.

This clone was picked up one time. V gene TRBV18 combines with J gene TRBJ2-2; D is ambiguous. The germline gives CDR1 KGHSH, CDR2 LQKENI. Trimming stripped 1 base from V and 5 bases from J, with 11 bases between. This CDR3 has 15 residues. CDR3 amino acids: CASSPLSQVTGELFF. CDR3 nucleotides: TGTGCCAGCTCACCACTCAGCCAAGTGACCGGGGAGCTGTTTTTT. Complete variable domain (other parts from reference TRBV18 and TRBJ2-2): NAGVMQNPRHLVRRRGQEARLRCSPMKGHSHVYWYRQLPEEGLKFMVYLQKENIIDESGMPKERFSAEFPKEGPSILRIQQVVRGDSAAYFCASSPLSQVTGELFFGEGSRLTVL.

This chain links TRBV6-1 with TRBJ1-4; TRBD1 agrees at 7 bases. V dropped 2 bases and J dropped 8; count of bases not matched to a gene: 8. The CDR3 runs 15 residues. Germline CDR1 MNHNS, CDR2 SASEGT. The CDR3 loop is CASSERLGGAEKLFF. The CDR3 DNA sequence: TGTGCCAGCAGTGAACGCCTAGGGGGCGCGGAAAAACTGTTTTTT.

V is TRBV10-1 and J is TRBJ2-7, with a possible D match to TRBD1 (6 bases). The CDR3 runs to 12 residues. The V and J ends lost 3 bases and 6 bases respectively, with 9 bases between them. From germline, CDR1 is WNHNN and CDR2 SYGVQD (reference sequence). The CDR3 loop is CASSDGGGEQYF. The CDR3 region has the DNA TGCGCCAGCAGTGATGGGGGCGGCGAGCAGTACTTC.

V and J are TRBV5-6 and TRBJ1-1; 11 bases align to TRBD1. V was clipped by 5 bases and J by 2 bases; unmatched bases: 8. Germline V gene lookup returns CDR1 SGHDT and CDR2 YYEEEE. The length of the CDR3 is 16 residues. CDR3 sequence reads: CASSSDRGHHNTEAFF. For the CDR3, the DNA is TGTGCCAGCAGTTCGGACAGGGGGCATCACAACACTGAAGCTTTCTTT.

The chain couples TRBV11-2 to TRBJ2-3; 8 positions agree with TRBD2. The CDR3 consists of 16 residues. Germline V lookup: CDR1 SGHAT, CDR2 FQNNGV. The V and J ends lost 3 bases and 6 bases, in that order; junction bases with no gene match: 11. The chain's CDR3 is CASSFFSRGDRDTQYF. The CDR3 DNA reads as TGTGCCAGCAGCTTTTTCTCGCGGGGGGACCGGGATACGCAGTATTTT.

This rearrangement joins TRBV10-1 to TRBJ2-2, with TRBD1 as a possible D gene (6 bases). Germline CDR1 reads WNHNN; CDR2 reads SYGVQD (reference sequence). The CDR3 sequence is 14 residues long. Trimming removed 6 bases from V and 3 bases from J, with 11 bases in between. In nucleotides, the CDR3 is TGCGCCAGCAGAGGGGACACCGACACCGGGGAGCTGTTTTTT. As protein: CASRGDTDTGELFF.

The chain couples TRBV5-1 to TRBJ2-5; tentatively, D is TRBD1 or TRBD2 (5 bases each). The V gene's germline CDR1 is SGHRS and CDR2 YFSETQ. The CDR3 has 16 residues. V gave up 4 bases and J gave up 4 bases, with 20 bases separating them. The CDR3 protein is CASSPRRVIEGETQYF. DNA for the CDR3: TGCGCCAGCAGCCCACGCAGGGTGATTGAGGGAGAGACCCAGTACTTC.

In this sample, this clone turned up once. The chain carries TRBV18 and TRBJ2-7; D possibly corresponds to TRBD2 (6 bases). V lost 4 bases and J lost 4, with 17 bases in between. Germline assignment: CDR1 KGHSH and CDR2 LQKENI. The CDR3 runs 15 residues. Here the CDR3 DNA reads TGTGCCAGCTCACTCGAGGGAGGAGGAGCTTACGAGCAGTACTTC. Its translation is CASSLEGGGAYEQYF.

V gene TRBV6-1 combines with J gene TRBJ1-2; maybe TRBD1 (5 bases). Germline CDR1 is MNHNS and CDR2 is SASEGT. This CDR3 has 14 amino acids. Trimming stripped 6 bases from V and 3 bases from J, with 14 bases between. The CDR3 protein is CASRPGTDHYGYTF. DNA for the CDR3: TGTGCCAGCAGGCCCGGGACGGACCACTATGGCTACACCTTC.

This chain uses TRBV29-1 with TRBJ2-7; perhaps TRBD1 as D (7 bases). Trimming took off 4 bases at V and 2 bases at J, with 9 bases between the two ends. CDR1 is SQVTM and CDR2 is ANQGSEA in the germline V gene. The length of the CDR3 is 12 residues. The CDR3 DNA reads as TGCAGCGTTGCCAGGGGGGCCTACGAGCAGTACTTC. It translates to CSVARGAYEQYF.